There are a few counts of the clone carrying this T cell receptor (beta chain). The cDNA was generated by 5'RACE with 10-nucleotide random UMIs. From the 5' RACE reads, TCRdb called clonotypes with MiXCR, one entry per CDR3 protein. The repertoire holds about 27,000 distinct CDR3 sequences, with around a fifth as singletons. The CDR3 length is 14 residues. Unmatched junction bases numbered 2, after V lost 3 bases and J lost 1 base. Looked up from germline, CDR1 is KGHSH and CDR2 is LQKENI. The entry originates in a study of neurological immune-mediated disorders. The J gene is TRBJ2-5, the V gene TRBV18; the match to TRBD1 covers 7 bases. The sample consisted of PBMCs. The TCR comes from a woman in her fifties or sixties in good health. The CDR3 coding sequence is TGTGCCAGCTCACCGGGACAGATCCAAGAGACCCAGTACTTC. Residues: CASSPGQIQETQYF. Full variable domain (rest looked up from reference TRBV18 and TRBJ2-5): NAGVMQNPRHLVRRRGQEARLRCSPMKGHSHVYWYRQLPEEGLKFMVYLQKENIIDESGMPKERFSAEFPKEGPSILRIQQVVRGDSAAYFCASSPGQIQETQYFGPGTRLLVL.